These T cell receptor beta chains were read from a single sample in a study of radiotherapy plus CTLA-4 blockade in lung cancer. Assay: immunoSEQ multiplex PCR; the TCRdb copy retains only in-frame clones and omits some. The sample carries over 100,000 clones, 81% recorded once. The sample in question was peripheral blood, obtained from a patient treated with radiotherapy plus ipilimumab. These receptors were obtained from a human donor with non-small cell lung cancer that progressed on radiotherapy plus ipilimumab. Some clones in this sample may be carry-over from other donors' samples. The CDR3 runs from the conserved cysteine through the conserved F or W. The D gene is left open where the match is weak. Size values are once, few and many counts, or a class for expanded clones, and some rows have none.

TRBV4-1,few,TRBD1,TRBJ1-6,TGCGCCAGCAGCCAAGACTCGGACAGGGGGAAATCACCCCTCCACTTT,CASSQDSDRGKSPLHF
TRBV6-5,-,TRBD2,TRBJ2-3,TGTGCCAGCAGTTACTCTAGCGGGGGGCCCCCAGATACGCAGTATTTT,CASSYSSGGPPDTQYF
TRBV5-6,-,-,TRBJ2-7,TGTGCCAGCAGCCGGGGACGGCCTTCCTACGAGCAGTACTTC,CASSRGRPSYEQYF
TRBV7-6,-,-,TRBJ2-5,TGTGCCAGCAGCATCAACCCCGGGGAGACCCAGTACTTC,CASSINPGETQYF
TRBV27,-,TRBD1,TRBJ1-1,TGTGCCAGCAGTTTTGGGATAGGGACAGGGGGTTTTAACACTGAAGCTTTCTTT,CASSFGIGTGGFNTEAFF
TRBV5-1,-,TRBD2,TRBJ2-3,TGCGCCAGCAGGGGCTCCCGAGCGGGGGGGAGGACAGATACGCAGTATTTT,CASRGSRAGGRTDTQYF
TRBV7-2,-,-,TRBJ2-5,TGTGCCAGCAGCTTAGTCGGGGAGTTGGTGTCCCAGTACTTC,CASSLVGELVSQYF
TRBV9,-,TRBD1,TRBJ2-5,TGTGCCAGCAGCGCCAGGACAGGGGGCGTAGAGACCCAGTACTTC,CASSARTGGVETQYF
TRBV11-3,-,TRBD1,TRBJ2-2,TGTGCCAGCAGCTCCGGGACAGGGCGGGGCACCGGGGAGCTGTTTTTT,CASSSGTGRGTGELFF
TRBV9,once,-,TRBJ1-1,TGTGCCAGCAGCGCATCCCCAGGGAACACTGAAGCTTTCTTT,CASSASPGNTEAFF
TRBV5-1,-,-,TRBJ2-3,TGCGCCAGCAGCGGCAGCACAGATACGCAGTATTTT,CASSGSTDTQYF
TRBV5-8,once,TRBD1,TRBJ1-2,TGTGCCAGCAGCAGCCACAGGGGCAGGGCCTATGGCTACACCTTC,CASSSHRGRAYGYTF
TRBV2,-,-,TRBJ1-2,TGTGCCAGCAACCAGTGGGGGGGGTTAGGCTACACCTTC,CASNQWGGLGYTF
TRBV19,-,-,TRBJ1-2,TGTGCCACTCGAAGGAGGGACACGGATGGCTACACCTTC,CATRRRDTDGYTF
TRBV5-1,-,-,TRBJ1-6,TGCGCCAGCAGCTATGGACAGAATAATTCACCCCTCCACTTT,CASSYGQNNSPLHF
TRBV5-1,-,-,TRBJ1-2,TGCGCCAGCAGCCCGAGTGGGGGGGCGAGTAACTATGGCTACACCTTC,CASSPSGGASNYGYTF
TRBV7-9,few,-,TRBJ1-3,TGTGCCAGCAGCTTAGCGCTAACTGTAAACACCATATATTTT,CASSLALTVNTIYF
TRBV21-1,-,-,TRBJ1-6,TGTGCCAGCAGCCTCAAGAGGGTTGGGGGCCCACCCCTCCACTTT,CASSLKRVGGPPLHF
TRBV28,few,TRBD1,TRBJ1-5,TGTGCCAGCAGTCCAAACTTCCGGGACAGGATTTACAATCAGCCCCAGCATTTT,CASSPNFRDRIYNQPQHF
TRBV18,-,-,TRBJ1-1,TGTGCCAGCTCCCCACGGGGGCGGGACACTGAAGCTTTCTTT,CASSPRGRDTEAFF
TRBV4-2,-,TRBD1,TRBJ2-7,TGTGCCAGCAGCCAAGCCCGGACAGGTTTTAGCTACGAGCAGTACTTC,CASSQARTGFSYEQYF
TRBV4-1,-,-,TRBJ1-6,TGCGCCAGCAGCCAACAGGACAGCCCCAATAATTCACCCCTCCACTTT,CASSQQDSPNNSPLHF
TRBV4-3,-,-,TRBJ1-2,TGCGCCAGCAGCCAGATACCCGGGGCAGAAGATAACTATGGCTACACCTTC,CASSQIPGAEDNYGYTF
TRBV7-6,-,-,TRBJ1-5,TGTGCCAGCAGCTTAGCTAGGGACCAGCCCCAGCATTTT,CASSLARDQPQHF
TRBV27,few,-,TRBJ1-2,TGTGCCAGCAGTTTGGCCCCGGGGGAGGGGCGTGGCTACACCTTC,CASSLAPGEGRGYTF
TRBV5-4,-,-,TRBJ2-2,TGTGCCAGCAGGTCGGGGGCGAACACCGGGGAGCTGTTTTTT,CASRSGANTGELFF
TRBV7-9,-,-,TRBJ1-5,TGTGCCAGCAGGGGCGGGACGGACAATCAGCCCCAGCATTTT,CASRGGTDNQPQHF
TRBV2,few,-,TRBJ1-1,TGTGCCAGCAGTGGCGGGACAAAGGACACTGAAGCTTTCTTT,CASSGGTKDTEAFF
TRBV4-1,-,-,TRBJ2-6,TGCGCCAGCAGTCCCTTAGGCTCTGGGGCCAACGTCCTGACTTTC,CASSPLGSGANVLTF
TRBV4-3,-,-,TRBJ1-4,TGCGCCAGCAGCCAAGGGGGGGCCCGGGAGCCAGAAAAACTGTTTTTT,CASSQGGAREPEKLFF
TRBV15,-,TRBD2,TRBJ2-1,TGTGCCACCAAGAGGAGCGGGGCTTACAATGAGCAGTTCTTC,CATKRSGAYNEQFF
TRBV19,-,-,TRBJ2-1,TGTGCCAGTAGTATCAGAGGTAGACACCTCTACAATGAGCAGTTCTTC,CASSIRGRHLYNEQFF
TRBV6-1,-,TRBD2,TRBJ2-1,TGTGCCAGCAGCCGCGGGAGCTCCTACAATGAGCAGTTCTTC,CASSRGSSYNEQFF